A single T cell receptor (beta chain) is shown here with its context. Authors' data handling: Estimation of nucleated cell counts relied on the amplification of reference gene primers. Assay: immunoSEQ multiplex PCR; the TCRdb copy retains only in-frame clones and omits some. Clone size and V and J calls were adopted from that table, with D and trimming inferred from the DNA. This sample has about 100,000 clones, with 70% to 80% found just once. The trim removed 4 bases at V and 8 bases at J, leaving 13 bases unmatched. Germline assignment: CDR1 LGHNA and CDR2 YNFKEQ. The CDR3 consists of 16 residues. This sample was included in a study of blood T cell repertoires in COVID-19. As for the study in general: COVID-19 samples, acute and convalescent, were from the United States, Italy and Spain. The analysed material was cDNA or gDNA that came from T cells, B-cell-depleted T cells, or PBMCs.

The sequencing input was peripheral blood. The TCR comes from a woman of 80 years or more with active or convalescent COVID-19. The V and J genes are TRBV4-2 and TRBJ1-4; 7 bases are shared with TRBD1. The CDR3: CASSRQTGVSEEKLFF. The CDR3 nucleotides are TGTGCCAGCAGCCGACAAACAGGGGTGTCGGAGGAAAAACTGTTTTTT.